This note documents a single T cell receptor beta chain sequence. V lost 1 base to trimming and J lost 2 bases; unmatched junction nucleotides: 3. There are 15 residues in the CDR3. Germline-derived CDR1 and CDR2 are SGHTA and FQGNSA. This entry is derived from a study of blood T cell repertoires in COVID-19. Sequencing was performed with immunoSEQ multiplex PCR; in TCRdb, only in-frame clones are kept and a portion is missing. This table has roughly 250,000 clones, just over 90% appearing once. The chain uses TRBV7-2 and TRBJ2-3; TRBD2 matches at 7 bases. Sequenced sample: PBMCs or T cells enriched from blood (not recorded which). This TCR derives from a woman between 35 and 50 years old with acute COVID-19. CDR3 bases: TGTGCCAGCAGCTTAGAAGCGGGGCTCACAGATACGCAGTATTTT. It encodes CASSLEAGLTDTQYF.